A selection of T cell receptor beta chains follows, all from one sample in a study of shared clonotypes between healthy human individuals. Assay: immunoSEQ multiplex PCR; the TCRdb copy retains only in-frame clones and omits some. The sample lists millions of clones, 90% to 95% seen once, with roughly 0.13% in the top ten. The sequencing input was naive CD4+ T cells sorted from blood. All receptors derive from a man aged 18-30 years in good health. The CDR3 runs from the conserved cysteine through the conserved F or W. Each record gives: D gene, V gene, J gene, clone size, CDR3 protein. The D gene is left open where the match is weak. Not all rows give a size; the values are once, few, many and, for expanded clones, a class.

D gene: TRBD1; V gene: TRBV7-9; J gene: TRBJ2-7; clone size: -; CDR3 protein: CASSLEGAAYEQYF
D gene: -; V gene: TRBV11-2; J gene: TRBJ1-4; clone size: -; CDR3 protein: CASSLEGATNEKLFF
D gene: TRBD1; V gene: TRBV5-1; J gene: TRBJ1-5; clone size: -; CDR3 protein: CASSLTGQTNQPQHF
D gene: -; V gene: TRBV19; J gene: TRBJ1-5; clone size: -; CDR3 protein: CASKGGFYSNQPQHF
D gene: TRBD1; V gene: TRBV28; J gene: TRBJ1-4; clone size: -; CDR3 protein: CASSPPRDRPKLFF
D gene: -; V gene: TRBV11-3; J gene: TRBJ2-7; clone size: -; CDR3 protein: CASSLGGSYEQYF
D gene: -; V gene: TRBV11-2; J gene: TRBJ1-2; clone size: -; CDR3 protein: CASSITTGPFDSYGYTF
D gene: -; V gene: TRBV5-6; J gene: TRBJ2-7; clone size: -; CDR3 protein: CASSLGGPYEQYF
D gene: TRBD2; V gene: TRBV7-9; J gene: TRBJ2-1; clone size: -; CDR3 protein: CASSLEAGGLGYNEQFF
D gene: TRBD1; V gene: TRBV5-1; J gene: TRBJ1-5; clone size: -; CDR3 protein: CASSSGQGNNQPQHF
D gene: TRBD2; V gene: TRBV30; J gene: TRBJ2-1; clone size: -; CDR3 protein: CAWSVQLAGGTEQFF
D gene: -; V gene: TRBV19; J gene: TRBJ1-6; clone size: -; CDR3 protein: CASRPMGEGGNNSPLHF
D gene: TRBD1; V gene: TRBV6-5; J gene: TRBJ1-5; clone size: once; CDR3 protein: CASRDRVGQPQHF
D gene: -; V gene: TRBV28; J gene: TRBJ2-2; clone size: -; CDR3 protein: CASSGTSGELFF
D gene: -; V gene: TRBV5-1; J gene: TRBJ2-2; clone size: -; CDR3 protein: CASSVGDGSTGELFF
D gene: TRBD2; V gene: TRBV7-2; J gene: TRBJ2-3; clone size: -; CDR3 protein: CASSLTGTSGTDTQYF
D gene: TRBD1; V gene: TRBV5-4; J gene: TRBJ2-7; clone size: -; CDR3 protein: CASSPGGRVDEQYF
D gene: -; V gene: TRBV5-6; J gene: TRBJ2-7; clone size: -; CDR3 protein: CASSALGSYEQYF
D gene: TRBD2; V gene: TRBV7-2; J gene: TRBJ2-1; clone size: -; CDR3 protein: CASSLAPLAGSGEQFF
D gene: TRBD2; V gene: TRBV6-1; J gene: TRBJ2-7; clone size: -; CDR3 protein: CASKKRGNSYEQYF
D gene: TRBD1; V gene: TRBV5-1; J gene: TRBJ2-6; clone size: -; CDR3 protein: CASGITGGFISGANVLTF
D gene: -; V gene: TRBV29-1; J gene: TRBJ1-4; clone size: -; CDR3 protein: CSVAGNDEKLFF
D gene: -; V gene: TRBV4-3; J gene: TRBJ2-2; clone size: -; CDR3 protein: CASSQAFTANTGELFF
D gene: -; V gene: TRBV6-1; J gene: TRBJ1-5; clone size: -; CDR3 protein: CASSRWVREPQHF
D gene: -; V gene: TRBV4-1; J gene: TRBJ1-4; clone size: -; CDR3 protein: CASSLRGRRTNEKLFF
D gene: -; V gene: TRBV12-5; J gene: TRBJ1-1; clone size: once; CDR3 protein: CASGLWSRNTEAFF
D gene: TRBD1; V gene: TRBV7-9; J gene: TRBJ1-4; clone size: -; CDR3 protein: CASSGRQGARLFF
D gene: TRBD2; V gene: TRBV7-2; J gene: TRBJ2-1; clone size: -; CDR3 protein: CASSLVRLAGPNEQFF
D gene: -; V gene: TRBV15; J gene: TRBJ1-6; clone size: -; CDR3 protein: CATSRDLGWGLFHF
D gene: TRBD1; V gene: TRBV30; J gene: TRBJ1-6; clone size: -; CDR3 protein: CAYTRPNRGSGNSPLHF
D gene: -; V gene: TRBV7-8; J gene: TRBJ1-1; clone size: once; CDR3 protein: CASSLAQGSTEAFF
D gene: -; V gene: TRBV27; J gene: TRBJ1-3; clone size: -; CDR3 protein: CASRSTGNTIYF
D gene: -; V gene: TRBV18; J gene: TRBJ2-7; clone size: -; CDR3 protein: CASSIVSGSSYEQYF
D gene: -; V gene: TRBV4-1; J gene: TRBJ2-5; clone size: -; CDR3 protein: CASSQGFQETQYF
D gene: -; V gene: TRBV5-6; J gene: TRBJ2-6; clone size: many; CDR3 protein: CASSLYGQPISGANVLTF
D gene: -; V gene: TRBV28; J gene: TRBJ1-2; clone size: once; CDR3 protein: CASGIGYYGYTF
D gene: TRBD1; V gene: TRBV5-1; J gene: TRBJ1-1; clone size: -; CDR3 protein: CASMGQLNTEAFF
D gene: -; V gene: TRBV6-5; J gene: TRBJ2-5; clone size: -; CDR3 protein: CASSPGTQETQYF
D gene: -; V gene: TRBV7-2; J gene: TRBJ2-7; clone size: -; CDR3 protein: CASSLVLIGSYEQYF
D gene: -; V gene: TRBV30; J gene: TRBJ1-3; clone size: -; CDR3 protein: CAWSRGGNTIYF
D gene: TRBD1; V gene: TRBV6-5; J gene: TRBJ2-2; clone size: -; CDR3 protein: CASSYRDRPHGELFF
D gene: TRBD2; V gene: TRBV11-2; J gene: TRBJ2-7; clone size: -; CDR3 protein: CASSFQAGDPYEQYF
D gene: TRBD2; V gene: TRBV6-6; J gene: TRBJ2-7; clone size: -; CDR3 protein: CATVASGSSYEQYF
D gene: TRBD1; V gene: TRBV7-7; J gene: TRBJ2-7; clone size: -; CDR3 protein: CASSRDRGSEQYF
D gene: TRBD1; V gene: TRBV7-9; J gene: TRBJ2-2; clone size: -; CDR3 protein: CASSPGTGNTGELFF
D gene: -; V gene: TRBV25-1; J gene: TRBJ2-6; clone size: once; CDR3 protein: CASSVQGSGANVLTF
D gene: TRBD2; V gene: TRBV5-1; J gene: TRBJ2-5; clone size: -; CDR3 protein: CASSLDTSGRKVQETQYF
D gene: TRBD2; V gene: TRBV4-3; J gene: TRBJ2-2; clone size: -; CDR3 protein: CASSQRTSANTGELFF